This T cell receptor beta chain was obtained from a study of tumor and adjacent non-tumor tissue in lung cancer. Study-wide background: Histology: about a dozen adenocarcinoma, a couple of squamous cell carcinoma, 1 small cell lung cancer.

From germline, CDR1 is DFQATT and CDR2 SNEGSKA (reference sequence). The CDR3 runs to 14 residues. Trimming cost V 5 bases and J 6 bases; bases outside gene matches: 12. RNA was extracted from bulk tissue without any cell sorting. The library came from three nested PCR rounds adapted from ARM-PCR protocols. From the multiplex PCR reads, TCRdb called clonotypes with MiXCR, one entry per CDR3 protein. Counted here are around 99,000 distinct CDR3 sequences, around 80% occurring once; the ten biggest clones make up 30% to 45%. This chain connects TRBV20-1 to TRBJ2-5; 7 bases are shared with TRBD2. The receptor was isolated from a woman aged 60 to 75 with non-small cell lung cancer. The material sequenced was lung tumor tissue. For the CDR3, the DNA is TGCAGTGCTGGTGGGGGGGATTCCCCCCAGACCCAGTACTTC. This encodes CSAGGGDSPQTQYF.